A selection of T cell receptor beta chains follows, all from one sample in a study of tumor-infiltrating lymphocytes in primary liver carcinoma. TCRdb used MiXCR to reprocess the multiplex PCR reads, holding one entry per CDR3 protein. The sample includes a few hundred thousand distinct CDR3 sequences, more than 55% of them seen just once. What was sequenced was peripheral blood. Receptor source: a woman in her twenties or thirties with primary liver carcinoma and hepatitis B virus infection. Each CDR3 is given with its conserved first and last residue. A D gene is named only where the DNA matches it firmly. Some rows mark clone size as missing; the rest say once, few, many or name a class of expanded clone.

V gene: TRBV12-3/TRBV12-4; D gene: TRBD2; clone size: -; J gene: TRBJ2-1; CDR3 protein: CASTEGLASCEQFF; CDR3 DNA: TGTGCCAGCACTGAAGGACTAGCCTCCTGTGAGCAGTTCTTC
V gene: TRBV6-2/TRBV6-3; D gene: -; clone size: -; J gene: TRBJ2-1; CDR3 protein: CASSYDGGGRGNEHFF; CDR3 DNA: TGTGCCAGCAGTTACGACGGTGGGGGCCGGGGCAATGAGCATTTCTTC
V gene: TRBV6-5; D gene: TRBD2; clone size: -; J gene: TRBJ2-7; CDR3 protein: CASSYSSSGRYEQYF; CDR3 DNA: TGTGCCAGCAGTTACTCGTCTAGCGGGAGGTACGAGCAGTACTTC
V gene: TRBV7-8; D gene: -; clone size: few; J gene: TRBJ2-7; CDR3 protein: CASSLVTSAEQYF; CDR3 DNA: TGTGCCAGCAGCTTGGTTACTAGTGCCGAGCAGTACTTC
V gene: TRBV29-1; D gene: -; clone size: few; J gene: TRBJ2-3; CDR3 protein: CSDTTAGTQYF; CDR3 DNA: TGCAGCGACACGACGGCGGGTACGCAGTATTTT
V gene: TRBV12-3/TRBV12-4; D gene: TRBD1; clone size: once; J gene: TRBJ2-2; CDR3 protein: CASRGLGTGSGELFF; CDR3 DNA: TGTGCCAGCAGGGGGCTTGGGACAGGTTCAGGGGAGCTGTTTTTT
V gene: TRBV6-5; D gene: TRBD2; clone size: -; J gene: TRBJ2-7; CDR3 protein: CANRHSGRSNEQYF; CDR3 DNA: TGTGCCAACAGGCATAGCGGGAGGTCCAACGAGCAGTACTTC
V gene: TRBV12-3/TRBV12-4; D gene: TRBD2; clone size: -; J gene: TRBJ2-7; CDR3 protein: CASSVWTAREQYF; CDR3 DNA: TGTGCCAGCAGCGTCTGGACGGCGCGGGAGCAATACTTC
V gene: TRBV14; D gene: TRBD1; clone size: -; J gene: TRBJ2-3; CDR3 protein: CASHPSGQGTDTQYF; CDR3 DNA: TGTGCCAGTCATCCCTCGGGACAGGGAACAGATACGCAGTATTTT
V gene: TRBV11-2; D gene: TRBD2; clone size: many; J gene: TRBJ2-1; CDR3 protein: CASSRFTGTSGSYEQFF; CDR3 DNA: TGTGCCAGCAGCCGCTTCACCGGGACTAGCGGGAGCTATGAGCAGTTCTTC
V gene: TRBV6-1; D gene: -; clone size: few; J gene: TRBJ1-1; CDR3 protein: CASSEPLGSAFF; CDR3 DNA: TGTGCCAGCAGCGAACCTCTGGGTTCAGCTTTCTTT
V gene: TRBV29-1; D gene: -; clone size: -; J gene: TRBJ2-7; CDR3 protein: CSVSGTGGLEQCF; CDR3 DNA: TGCAGCGTCTCCGGGACGGGGGGCCTCGAGCAGTGCTTC
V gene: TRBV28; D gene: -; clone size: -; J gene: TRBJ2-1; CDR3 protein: CASSPQGPNEQLF; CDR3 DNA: TGTGCCAGCAGTCCGCAGGGTCCCAATGAGCAGCTCTTC
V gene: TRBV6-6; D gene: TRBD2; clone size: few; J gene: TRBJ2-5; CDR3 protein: CASSYPAGGETQYF; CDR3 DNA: TGTGCCAGCAGTTACCCAGCGGGAGGGGAGACCCAGTACTTC
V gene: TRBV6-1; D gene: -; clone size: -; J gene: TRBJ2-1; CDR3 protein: CASSARGLYNEQFF; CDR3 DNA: TGTGCTAGCAGTGCCCGGGGCCTCTACAATGAGCAGTTCTTC
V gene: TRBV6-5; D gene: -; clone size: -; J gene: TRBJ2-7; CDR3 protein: CASRYGGGRSYEQYF; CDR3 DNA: TGTGCCAGCAGGTACGGAGGGGGTCGTTCCTACGAGCAGTACTTC
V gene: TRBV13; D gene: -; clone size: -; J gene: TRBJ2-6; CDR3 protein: CASSLLTAGANVVTF; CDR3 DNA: TGTGCCAGCAGCTTACTTACGGCTGGGGCCAACGTCGTGACTTTC
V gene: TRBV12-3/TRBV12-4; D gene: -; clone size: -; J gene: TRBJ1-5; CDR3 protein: CASSFSGGPQHF; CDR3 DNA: TGTGCCAGCAGTTTTTCAGGCGGGCCCCAGCATTTT
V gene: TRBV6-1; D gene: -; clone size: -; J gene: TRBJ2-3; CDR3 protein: CASIEAGRYTQYF; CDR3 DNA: TGTGCCAGCATAGAGGCGGGTCGTTATACGCAGTATTTT
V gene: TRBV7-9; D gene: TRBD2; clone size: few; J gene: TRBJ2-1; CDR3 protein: CASSQVLAGSPNEQFF; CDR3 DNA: TGTGCCAGCAGCCAAGTTCTAGCGGGCTCCCCCAATGAGCAGTTCTTC
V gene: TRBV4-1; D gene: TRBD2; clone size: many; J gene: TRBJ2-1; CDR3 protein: CASSQDRSGVGGRIGNEQFF; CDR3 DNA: TGCGCCAGCAGCCAAGATAGATCGGGAGTCGGCGGGAGGATCGGCAATGAGCAGTTCTTC
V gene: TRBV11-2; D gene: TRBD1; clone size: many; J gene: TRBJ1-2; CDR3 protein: CASSLQGAGIGAGYGYTF; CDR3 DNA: TGTGCCAGCAGCTTACAGGGGGCAGGGATAGGCGCAGGCTATGGCTACACCTTC
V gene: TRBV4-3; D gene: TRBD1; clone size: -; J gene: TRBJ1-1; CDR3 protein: CASSQVRQGGAEAFF; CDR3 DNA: TGCGCCAGCAGCCAAGTTAGGCAGGGGGGCGCTGAAGCTTTCTTT
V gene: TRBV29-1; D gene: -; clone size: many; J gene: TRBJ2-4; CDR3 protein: CSVVEGSSKNIQYF; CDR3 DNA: TGCAGCGTTGTGGAGGGGTCCTCCAAAAACATTCAGTACTTC
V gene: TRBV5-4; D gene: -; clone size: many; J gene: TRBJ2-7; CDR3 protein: CASSLGVGGKAYEQYF; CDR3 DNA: TGTGCCAGCAGCTTGGGGGTAGGGGGGAAGGCCTACGAGCAGTACTTC
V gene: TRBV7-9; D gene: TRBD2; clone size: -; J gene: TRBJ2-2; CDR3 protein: CASSSSSGLGELFF; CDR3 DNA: TGTGCCAGCAGCTCTTCTAGCGGCCTCGGGGAGCTGTTTTTT
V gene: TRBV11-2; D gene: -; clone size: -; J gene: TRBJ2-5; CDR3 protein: CASGLASEPQEQYF; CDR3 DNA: TGTGCCAGCGGCTTAGCTAGCGAGCCCCAGGAGCAGTACTTC
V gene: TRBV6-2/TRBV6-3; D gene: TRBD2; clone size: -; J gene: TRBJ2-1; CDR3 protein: CVSSFSGRSYNEQFF; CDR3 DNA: TGTGTCAGCAGCTTTAGCGGGAGGAGCTACAATGAGCAGTTCTTC
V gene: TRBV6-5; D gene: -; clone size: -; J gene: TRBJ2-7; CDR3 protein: CASSLGVAETYEQYF; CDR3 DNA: TGTGCCAGCAGTTTGGGAGTAGCCGAAACCTACGAGCAGTACTTC
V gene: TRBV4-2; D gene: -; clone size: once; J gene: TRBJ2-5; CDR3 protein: CASSQNTGQETEYF; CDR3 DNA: TGTGCCAGCAGCCAAAATACAGGACAAGAGACCGAATACTTC
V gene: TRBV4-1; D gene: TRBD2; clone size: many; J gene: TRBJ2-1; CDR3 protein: CASSQVAGHNEQFF; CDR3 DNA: TGCGCCAGCAGCCAGGTAGCGGGACACAATGAGCAGTTCTTC
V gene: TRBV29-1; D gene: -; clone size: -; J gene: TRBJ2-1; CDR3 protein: CSVEEKIPGEEKYNEQLF; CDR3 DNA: TGCAGCGTTGAAGAAAAGATACCAGGGGAAGAGAAGTACAATGAGCAGCTCTTC
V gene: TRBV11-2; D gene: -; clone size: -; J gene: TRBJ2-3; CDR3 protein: CASSLTSCLTDTQYF; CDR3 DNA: TGTGCCAGCAGCTTAACTAGCTGCCTCACAGATACGCAGTATTTT
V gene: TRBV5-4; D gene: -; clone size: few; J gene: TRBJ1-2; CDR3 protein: CASKGLSYGYTF; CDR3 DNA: TGTGCCAGCAAGGGCCTATCTTATGGCTACACCTTC
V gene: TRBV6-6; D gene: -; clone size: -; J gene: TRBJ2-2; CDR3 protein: CASSYISGELFF; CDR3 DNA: TGTGCCAGCAGTTACATATCCGGGGAGCTGTTTTTT
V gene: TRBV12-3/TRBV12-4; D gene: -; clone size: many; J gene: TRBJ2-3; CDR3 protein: CASSLGHTDTQYF; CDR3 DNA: TGTGCCAGCAGTCTGGGACACACAGATACGCAGTATTTT
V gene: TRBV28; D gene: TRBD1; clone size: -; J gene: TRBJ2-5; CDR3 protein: CTSSLGGQGQETQYF; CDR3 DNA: TGTACCAGCAGTTTAGGGGGACAGGGGCAAGAGACCCAGTACTTC
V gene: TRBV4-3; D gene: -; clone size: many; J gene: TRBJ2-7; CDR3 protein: CASSQVNPGEQYF; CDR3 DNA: TGCGCCAGCAGCCAAGTCAATCCGGGGGAGCAGTACTTC
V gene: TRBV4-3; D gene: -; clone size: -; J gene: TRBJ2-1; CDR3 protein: CARSQHLQGGEQFF; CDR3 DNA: TGCGCCAGGAGCCAGCACCTGCAGGGAGGTGAGCAGTTCTTC
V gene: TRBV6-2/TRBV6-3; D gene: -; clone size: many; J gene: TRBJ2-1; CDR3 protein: CASRWVDEQFF; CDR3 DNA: TGTGCCAGCAGGTGGGTCGATGAGCAGTTCTTC
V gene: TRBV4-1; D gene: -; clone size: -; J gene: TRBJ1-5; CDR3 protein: CASSQEGRRFQPQHF; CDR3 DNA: TGCGCCAGCAGCCAAGAAGGGAGGAGGTTTCAGCCCCAGCATTTT
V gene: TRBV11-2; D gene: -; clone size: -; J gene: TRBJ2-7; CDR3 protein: CASSLESRGSYERYF; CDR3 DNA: TGTGCCAGCAGCTTAGAATCCAGAGGGAGCTACGAGCGGTACTTC
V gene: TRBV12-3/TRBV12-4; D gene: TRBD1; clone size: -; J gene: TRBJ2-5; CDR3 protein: CASSVDRGETQYF; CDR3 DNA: TGTGCCAGCAGTGTAGACAGGGGCGAGACCCAGTACTTC
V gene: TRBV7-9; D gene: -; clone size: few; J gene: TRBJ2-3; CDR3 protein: CASTPADTQYF; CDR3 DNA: TGTGCCAGCACCCCCGCGGATACGCAGTATTTT
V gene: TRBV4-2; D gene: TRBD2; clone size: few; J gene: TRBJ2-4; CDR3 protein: CASSQDSSVAGVAAKNIQYF; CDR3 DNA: TGTGCCAGCAGCCAAGATTCGTCGGTAGCGGGAGTGGCGGCCAAAAACATTCAGTACTTC
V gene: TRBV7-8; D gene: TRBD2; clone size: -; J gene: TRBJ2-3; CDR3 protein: CAGSLLAGGQPLPDTQYF; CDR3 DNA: TGTGCCGGCAGTCTACTAGCGGGAGGGCAACCCCTCCCAGATACGCAGTATTTT
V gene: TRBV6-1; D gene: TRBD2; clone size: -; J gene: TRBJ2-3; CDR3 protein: CANSEQGGRLSTDTQYF; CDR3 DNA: TGTGCCAACAGTGAACAGGGCGGGAGGCTAAGCACAGATACGCAGTATTTT
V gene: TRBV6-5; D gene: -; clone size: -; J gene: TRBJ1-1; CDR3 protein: CVSNTPQGGNTEAFF; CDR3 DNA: TGTGTCAGCAATACGCCCCAGGGAGGGAACACTGAAGCTTTCTTT
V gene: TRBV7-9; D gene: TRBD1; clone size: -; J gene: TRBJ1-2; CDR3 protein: CASSRSRDRRNYGYTF; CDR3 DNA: TGTGCCAGCAGCCGATCACGGGACAGGAGGAACTATGGCTACACCTTC
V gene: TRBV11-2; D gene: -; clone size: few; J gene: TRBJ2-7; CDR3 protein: CASSLDLYSYGQYF; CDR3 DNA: TGTGCCAGTAGCTTAGACCTCTACTCCTACGGGCAGTACTTC
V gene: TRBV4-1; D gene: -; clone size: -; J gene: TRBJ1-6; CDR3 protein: CASSQDRSSWGTENLPLHF; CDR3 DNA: TGCGCCAGCAGCCAAGATCGGAGTAGCTGGGGGACGGAGAATTTACCCCTCCACTTT
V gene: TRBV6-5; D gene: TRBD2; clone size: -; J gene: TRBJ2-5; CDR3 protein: CAGSYGVAGGSETQYF; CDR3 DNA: TGTGCCGGCAGTTACGGGGTAGCGGGAGGGTCCGAGACCCAGTACTTC
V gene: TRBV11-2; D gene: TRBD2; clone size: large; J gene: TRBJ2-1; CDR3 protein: CASSWGGLAGNNEQFF; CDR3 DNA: TGTGCCAGCAGCTGGGGGGGACTAGCGGGGAACAATGAGCAGTTCTTC
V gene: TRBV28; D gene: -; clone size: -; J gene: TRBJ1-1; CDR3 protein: CASSLGERGTEAFF; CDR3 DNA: TGTGCCAGCAGTTTGGGAGAACGTGGCACTGAAGCTTTCTTT
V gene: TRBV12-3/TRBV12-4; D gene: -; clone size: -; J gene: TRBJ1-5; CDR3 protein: CTSSTGFAQPQHF; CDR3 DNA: TGTACCAGCAGTACAGGGTTTGCTCAGCCCCAGCATTTT
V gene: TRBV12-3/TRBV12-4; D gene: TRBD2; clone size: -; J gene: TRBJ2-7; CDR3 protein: CASSLAGGALGYEQYF; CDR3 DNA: TGTGCCAGCAGTCTAGCGGGAGGGGCCCTCGGCTACGAGCAGTACTTC